This TCR beta chain is drawn from a study of identical twins. In germline, CDR1 is SGHTA, CDR2 FQGNSA. CDR3 size: 16 residues. Losses at the gene ends were 4 bases for V and 1 base for J; bases not matched to a gene: 3. Study observations and caveats: Zero-insertion analyses might be partly confounded by invariant T cells like MAIT and iNKT. A lower insertion count was a feature of abundant cord blood beta clonotypes, with no such feature in memory repertoires.

Each CDR3 protein is one row after TCRdb ran MiXCR on the 5' RACE reads. Of approximately 700,000 distinct CDR3 sequences listed, less than 7% are singletons. This clonotype was detected a few times. Its antigen is not identified. Material: naive T cells sorted from blood. The sequence was collected from a man aged 18 to 29 in good health. The chain links TRBV7-2 to TRBJ2-2, with 10 bases fitting TRBD2. The CDR3 DNA is TGTGCCAGCAGCTCCACTAGCGGGAAGAACACCGGGGAGCTGTTTTTT. Translating gives CASSSTSGKNTGELFF.